These T cell receptor beta chains were read from a single sample in a study of T cell responses to AZD1222 COVID-19 vaccine. Sequenced by immunoSEQ multiplex PCR; TCRdb stores in-frame clones only, minus some. This repertoire shows about 100,000 clones, about 93% found once; its top ten account for more than 1.5%. This sample comprised peripheral blood, obtained on day 0 of AZD1222 vaccination. The receptors come from an adult in good health. Both conserved end residues are part of each CDR3. The D gene is left open where the match is weak. Some rows have no size entry. The others give once, few or many, or a class for an expanded clone.

size | J | D | V | CDR3 | DNA
NA | TRBJ2-3 | NA | TRBV5-1 | CASSLVAGETDTQYF | TGCGCCAGCAGCTTGGTGGCAGGGGAGACAGATACGCAGTATTTT
NA | TRBJ2-7 | NA | TRBV30 | CAVSRQSPYEQYF | TGTGCCGTTTCGCGGCAGTCACCCTACGAGCAGTACTTC
once | TRBJ1-1 | NA | TRBV7-2 | CASSNGGGTEAFF | TGTGCCAGCAGCAATGGGGGGGGCACTGAAGCTTTCTTT
NA | TRBJ1-2 | NA | TRBV7-9 | CASSFSVGNGYTF | TGTGCCAGCAGTTTCTCAGTGGGGAATGGCTACACCTTC
NA | TRBJ1-2 | NA | TRBV23-1 | CASSQSCQISRGYTF | TGCGCCAGCAGTCAATCTTGCCAAATAAGTCGGGGCTACACCTTC
NA | TRBJ1-1 | NA | TRBV3-1/TRBV3-2 | CASSQPLNTEAFF | TGTGCCAGCAGCCAACCGTTAAACACTGAAGCTTTCTTT
NA | TRBJ2-5 | TRBD2 | TRBV5-4 | CAVHRAAGSKTQYF | TGTGCCGTCCATCGGGCAGCGGGAAGCAAGACCCAGTACTTC
NA | TRBJ2-1 | TRBD2 | TRBV10-3 | CAISETSGNSYNEQFF | TGTGCCATCAGTGAAACTAGCGGGAACTCCTACAATGAGCAGTTCTTC
NA | TRBJ2-5 | TRBD2 | TRBV5-4 | CASSPAGGKETQYF | TGTGCCAGCTCTCCGGCGGGGGGGAAGGAGACCCAGTACTTC
NA | TRBJ2-2 | NA | TRBV7-2 | CASSLGSYNTGELFF | TGTGCCAGCAGCTTAGGTAGTTATAACACCGGGGAGCTGTTTTTT
NA | TRBJ1-2 | NA | TRBV7-9 | CASSLGGAAAYGYTF | TGTGCCAGCAGCTTAGGAGGGGCCGCGGCCTATGGCTACACCTTC
few | TRBJ1-6 | NA | TRBV2 | CASSEDGQKNSPLHF | TGTGCCAGCAGTGAAGACGGACAGAAGAATTCACCCCTCCACTTT
NA | TRBJ2-5 | TRBD2 | TRBV28 | CASSPLWWREGQETQYF | TGTGCCAGCAGTCCCCTTTGGTGGCGGGAGGGACAAGAGACCCAGTACTTC
NA | TRBJ1-5 | TRBD1 | TRBV7-3 | CASSLLGDRGEGNSNQPQHF | TGTGCCAGCAGCCTCCTAGGGGACAGGGGAGAGGGTAATAGCAATCAGCCCCAGCATTTT
NA | TRBJ2-3 | NA | TRBV9 | CASSLVAATDTQYF | TGTGCCAGCAGCTTGGTGGCCGCCACAGATACGCAGTATTTT
few | TRBJ1-2 | NA | TRBV9 | CASSGWEDSNYGYTF | TGTGCCAGCAGCGGATGGGAAGACAGTAACTATGGCTACACCTTC
once | TRBJ2-2 | TRBD2 | TRBV5-1 | CASSSGLANTGELFF | TGCGCCAGCAGCTCGGGACTAGCGAACACCGGGGAGCTGTTTTTT
NA | TRBJ2-1 | TRBD2 | TRBV9 | CASSPPSGEYNEQFF | TGTGCCAGCAGCCCCCCTAGCGGGGAATACAATGAGCAGTTCTTC